The table lists the clone carrying this TCR beta chain with many counts. Its matching antigen is unknown. Germline CDR1 and CDR2: MNHNS and SASEGT. The germline V and J ends were trimmed by 7 bases and 0 bases, with 16 bases remaining between them. The CDR3 is made up of 15 amino acids. TCRdb reanalysed the multiplex PCR reads using MiXCR and keeps one entry per CDR3 protein. The table lists more than 200,000 distinct CDR3 sequences, less than 40% of them singletons. This record belongs to a study of breast tumors, draining lymph nodes, adjacent tissues. Axillary draining lymph nodes of breast cancer patients supplied the node samples. Study-level results: Compared with basal-like, luminal-like tumors shared significantly more repertoire with nontumor tissue. Most tumor T cells seemingly derive from lymph node, then expand in tumor. The lymph node origin of tumor T cells was framed as consistent with a hypothesis, not demonstrated.

This sequence was found in a female donor with breast cancer. Some clones in this sample may be carry-over from other donors' samples. V is TRBV6-1 and J is TRBJ2-7; a possible D gene is TRBD2 (5 bases). The sequencing input was axillary lymph node tissue. The CDR3 protein is CASTHRERSSYEQYF. The CDR3 DNA is TGTGCCAGCACCCATAGGGAGCGGTCCTCCTACGAGCAGTACTTC.